One and the same sample provided the 32 T cell receptor beta chains below, sequenced in a study of beta chain features in type 1 diabetes. Since all of the isolated RNA was reverse transcribed, expressed TCRB transcripts were what got sequenced. Generated by immunoSEQ multiplex PCR, the TCRdb table keeps only in-frame clones and is missing some. Seen here are 680,000 or so clones, about 16% observed once, and the top ten hold approximately 0.093%. Sequencing was performed on naive CD4+ T cells from blood. The receptor source for this set is a man between 18 and 35 years old in good health.

A word on this clone: Other nucleotide sequences in the sample specify the same CDR3. This rearrangement joins TRBV5-1 to TRBJ1-5; the D gene is possibly TRBD1 (6 bases). Germline values: CDR1 SGHRS, CDR2 YFSETQ. Trimming stripped 0 bases from V and 1 base from J, with 8 bases between. CDR3 length: 15 amino acids. The CDR3 region is CASSLEGGSNQPQHF. In DNA form, the CDR3 reads TGCGCCAGCAGCTTGGAGGGGGGAAGCAATCAGCCCCAGCATTTT.

This chain uses TRBV29-1 with TRBJ2-2; perhaps TRBD1 as D (5 bases). CDR1 and CDR2 from the germline V gene are SQVTM and ANQGSEA. V was shortened by 6 bases and J by 7 bases, with 12 bases between the two germline ends. This CDR3 has 12 residues. DNA for the CDR3: TGCAGCGTGCAGGGTTTAGGCGGGGAGCTGTTTTTT. The encoded protein is CSVQGLGGELFF.

The rearrangement uses TRBV7-6 and TRBJ2-7; TRBD1 agrees at 8 bases. V lost 1 base, J lost 3 bases, and 11 bases stayed unmatched. Germline lookup yields CDR1 SGHVS and CDR2 FNYEAQ. The CDR3 contains 17 residues. The CDR3 DNA is TGTGCCAGCAGCTTAGGTCAGTGGGGCACAGGGGGCTACGAGCAGTACTTC. Amino acids: CASSLGQWGTGGYEQYF. Using reference TRBV7-6 and TRBJ2-7 for the parts outside the CDR3, the full variable domain is GAGVSQSPRYKVTKRGQDVALRCDPISGHVSLYWYRQALGQGPEFLTYFNYEAQQDKSGLPNDRFSAERPEGSISTLTIQRTEQRDSAMYRCASSLGQWGTGGYEQYFGPGTRLTVT.

The chain recombines TRBV28 with TRBJ1-2; D not resolved. Germline loops: CDR1 MDHEN, CDR2 SYDVKM. The germline V and J ends were trimmed by 0 bases and 7 bases, with 6 bases remaining between them. This CDR3 comprises 12 residues. CDR3 in amino acids: CASSLWATGYTF. DNA for the CDR3: TGTGCCAGCAGTTTATGGGCAACTGGCTACACCTTC.

This clone was observed a few times. The chain uses TRBV29-1 and TRBJ1-4; 8 nucleotides line up with TRBD1. After removal of 4 bases from V and 8 bases from J, the junction contained 6 bases not matched to a gene. The CDR3 loop spans 13 amino acids. In germline, CDR1 is SQVTM, CDR2 ANQGSEA. Here the CDR3 reads CSVGTGGREKLFF. The CDR3 region has the DNA TGCAGCGTTGGTACAGGGGGGCGAGAAAAACTGTTTTTT.

The chain couples TRBV7-2 to TRBJ1-2; D not resolved. Germline V gives CDR1 SGHTA, CDR2 FQGNSA. The V end lost 7 bases, the J end lost 8 bases, and 14 bases lay between the germline ends. The CDR3 runs to 12 residues. The DNA of the CDR3 is TGTGCCAGCACTCTGGGTCTGGGGGGCTACACCTTC. It yields the protein CASTLGLGGYTF.

The V call is TRBV15, the J call TRBJ1-5; D is ambiguous. This CDR3 is built from 16 residues. Trimming stripped 4 bases from V and 3 bases from J, with 16 bases between. Germline loops: CDR1 LNHNV, CDR2 YYDKDF (reference sequence). Written as DNA, the CDR3 is TGTGCCACCAGCAACAGCCTTGGCGGGTACAATCAGCCCCAGCATTTT. Its protein is CATSNSLGGYNQPQHF.

The chain uses TRBV6-5 and TRBJ2-3; 7 bases match TRBD1. This CDR3 spans 14 amino acids. Germline V gene lookup returns CDR1 MNHEY and CDR2 SVGAGI. J gave up 3 bases and V 4 bases, and 4 bases lay outside the gene matches. CDR3 region: CASSSGTVTDTQYF. The CDR3, as DNA: TGTGCCAGCAGTTCAGGGACAGTGACAGATACGCAGTATTTT.

This clone has just a few counts. The chain is built from TRBV7-3 and TRBJ1-2; D is unresolved. The germline gives CDR1 SGHTA, CDR2 FQGTGA. The CDR3 has 11 residues. V lost 4 bases and J lost 8, with 8 bases in between. The CDR3 loop is CASSSSKGYTF. The CDR3 DNA reads TGTGCCAGCAGCTCATCAAAGGGCTACACCTTC.

This clone turned up a few times. No conserved phenylalanine or tryptophan ends this CDR3, so it is likely a read error. Because the CDR3's place on the DNA is in doubt, the DNA is left out and the CDR3 is given as listed by TCRdb. V is TRBV10-3 and J is TRBJ1-4. Per the germline V gene, CDR1 is ENHRY and CDR2 is SYGVKD. The CDR3 adds up to 11 amino acids, both ends counted. The CDR3 is CAISESQGRII.

This clone was counted a few times. J is TRBJ2-7 and V is TRBV7-7; TRBD2 matches 8 bases. The ends lost 3 bases at V and 6 bases at J; junction bases unmatched: 10. CDR1 is SSHAT, CDR2 FNYEAQ, per germline (reference sequence). This CDR3 contains 15 residues. CDR3 sequence reads: CASSLFTGGPVEQYF. The CDR3 DNA reads as TGTGCCAGCAGCTTGTTCACGGGAGGGCCGGTCGAGCAGTACTTC. Drawing the rest from reference TRBV7-7 and TRBJ2-7, the complete variable domain is GAGVSQSPRYKVTKRGQDVTLRCDPISSHATLYWYQQALGQGPEFLTYFNYEAQPDKSGLPSDRFSAERPEGSISTLTIQRTEQRDSAMYRCASSLFTGGPVEQYFGPGTRLTVT.

This clone appeared a few times. The sample carries other DNA sequences with the same CDR3. The chain couples TRBV14 to TRBJ2-6, with D tentatively TRBD1 (6 bases). Trimming shortened V by 4 bases and J by 3 bases, and 10 bases separated the two germline ends. CDR3 length equals 15 residues. The germline V gene encodes CDR1 SGHDN and CDR2 FVKESK. CDR3 sequence (DNA): TGTGCCAGCAGCCCACAGGGTAGTGGGGCCAACGTCCTGACTTTC. It codes for CASSPQGSGANVLTF.

V usage is TRBV29-1 and J usage is TRBJ1-3, with TRBD1 as a possible D gene (5 bases). Germline CDR1 is SQVTM and CDR2 is ANQGSEA. Deletions cut 1 base from V and 4 bases from J, with 11 bases between. The length of the CDR3 is 14 residues. The CDR3 coding sequence is TGCAGCGTTGAAGTGGGGGTCCAGGGAAACACCATATATTTT. Protein sequence: CSVEVGVQGNTIYF.

This clone came up a few times. The chain combines TRBV21-1 with TRBJ2-5; TRBD1 is the table's D call and was not checked against the DNA. TRBV21-1 is a listed pseudogene. This CDR3 spans 15 amino acids. CDR3 bases: TGTGCCAGCAGCCAAAACTGGACAGGGAAAGAGACCCAGTACTTC. Translated, it gives CASSQNWTGKETQYF.

About this clone: This sample includes further DNA sequences coding for the same CDR3. In DNA form, the CDR3 reads TGTGCCATCAGTGGACAGGGTAACTATGGCTACACCTTC. Its protein is CAISGQGNYGYTF. The rearrangement links TRBV10-3 to TRBJ1-2, with 7 bases lining up with TRBD1. The length of the CDR3 is 13 residues. The V and J ends lost 4 bases and 1 base, in that order; junction bases with no gene match: 0. Per the germline V gene, CDR1 is ENHRY and CDR2 is SYGVKD.

This chain connects TRBV2 to TRBJ2-5, with 10 bases identical to TRBD1. Trimming took 11 bases from V and 5 from J; bases not matched to a gene: 14. Germline V gene lookup returns CDR1 SNHLY and CDR2 FYNNEI. The CDR3 loop spans 15 amino acids. CDR3 in amino acids: CAGQRQGAIFETQYF. CDR3 sequence (DNA): TGTGCCGGCCAGAGACAGGGGGCGATTTTCGAGACCCAGTACTTC.

The J gene is TRBJ2-7, the V gene TRBV19, with 9 bases that match TRBD1. CDR3 length: 15 amino acids. The junction had 7 bases not matched to a gene; V was cut back by 5 bases and J by 2 bases. CDR1 is LNHDA and CDR2 is SQIVND in the germline V gene (reference sequence). The CDR3 coding sequence is TGTGCCAGTAGTCTACCGGGACAGGGCGCCTACGAGCAGTACTTC. Its protein is CASSLPGQGAYEQYF.

There are a few counts of this clone. V usage is TRBV6-4 and J usage is TRBJ1-6; no firm D call. Germline V gene data show CDR1 as MRHNA and CDR2 as SNTAGT. V was shortened by 3 bases and J by 0 bases, with 6 bases between the two germline ends. This CDR3 region has 15 residues. CDR3 bases: TGTGCCAGCAGTGATGAGTACTCCTATAATTCACCCCTCCACTTT. Its protein product is CASSDEYSYNSPLHF.

This clone has only a few counts. Other nucleotide sequences in the sample specify the same CDR3. The chain employs TRBV9 and TRBJ1-2, with 7 nucleotides matching TRBD1. V was pared by 0 bases and J by 4 bases, with 3 bases of the junction left unmatched. The V gene's germline CDR1 is SGDLS and CDR2 YYNGEE. The length of the CDR3 is 14 residues. The CDR3 sequence is CASSVGQGPYGYTF. CDR3 nucleotides: TGTGCCAGCAGCGTAGGACAGGGACCCTATGGCTACACCTTC. Full variable domain (rest looked up from reference TRBV9 and TRBJ1-2): DSGVTQTPKHLITATGQRVTLRCSPRSGDLSVYWYQQSLDQGLQFLIQYYNGEERAKGNILERFSAQQFPDLHSELNLSSLELGDSALYFCASSVGQGPYGYTFGSGTRLTVV.

The rearrangement links TRBV4-3 to TRBJ2-1; a weak D match, TRBD1 (5 bases). The V gene's germline CDR1 is LGHNA and CDR2 YSLEER. V was pared by 3 bases and J by 3 bases, with 12 bases between. CDR3 length: 15 amino acids. Here the CDR3 reads CASSHDGQIYNEQFF. CDR3 bases: TGCGCCAGCAGCCACGATGGACAAATCTACAATGAGCAGTTCTTC.

The rearrangement uses TRBV9 and TRBJ1-2; no clear D gene. V lost 1 base, J lost 9 bases, and 16 bases lay in between. Per germline, CDR1 SGDLS and CDR2 YYNGEE. The CDR3 spans 14 residues. The chain's CDR3 is CASSVPLPFERYTF. The CDR3 coding sequence is TGTGCCAGCAGCGTACCCCTGCCCTTTGAACGCTACACCTTC.

This clone was picked up a small number of times. Distinct nucleotide sequences in the sample also encode this CDR3. The chain employs TRBV29-1 and TRBJ1-5, with D possibly TRBD1 on 5 matching bases. The germline CDR1 and CDR2 sequences are SQVTM and ANQGSEA. The CDR3 is 13 residues long. The V end lost 4 bases, the J end lost 2 bases, and 9 bases lay between the germline ends. The CDR3 loop reads CSVAGAGNQPQHF. In nucleotides, the CDR3 is TGCAGCGTTGCTGGGGCGGGCAATCAGCCCCAGCATTTT.

V usage is TRBV18 and J usage is TRBJ2-7, with 10 nucleotides matching TRBD2. The CDR3 length is 15 residues. The V gene end was trimmed by 3 bases and the J gene end by 1 base; junction bases not matched to a gene: 3. Germline CDR1 KGHSH, CDR2 LQKENI. The CDR3 DNA is TGTGCCAGCTCACCGACTAGCGGGCCGTCCTACGAGCAGTACTTC. Its translation: CASSPTSGPSYEQYF.

The CDR3 DNA reads TGTGCCAGCAGCCTAACCCGGACAGCCGCCTGGCAGTTCTTC. Translation gives CASSLTRTAAWQFF. J is TRBJ2-1 and V is TRBV7-2, with TRBD1 as a possible D gene (6 bases). CDR3 length: 14 residues. CDR1 is SGHTA, CDR2 FQGNSA, per germline. Trimming removed 5 bases from V and 12 bases from J, with 20 bases in between.

This clone was seen more than once but under ten times. Other DNA variants within this sample encode the same CDR3. This chain connects TRBV7-2 to TRBJ2-1, with no clear D. Trimming cost V 2 bases and J 9 bases, with 5 bases left between them. CDR1 and CDR2 (germline): SGHTA, FQGNSA. This CDR3 comprises 11 residues. CDR3 sequence reads: CASSLSSEQFF. The CDR3 bases are TGTGCCAGCAGCTTATCCTCTGAGCAGTTCTTC. Variable domain in full (rest from reference TRBV7-2 and TRBJ2-1): GAGVSQSPSNKVTEKGKDVELRCDPISGHTALYWYRQSLGQGLEFLIYFQGNSAPDKSGLPSDRFSAERTGGSVSTLTIQRTQQEDSAVYLCASSLSSEQFFGPGTRLTVL.

This clone showed up just a few times. V usage is TRBV7-9 and J usage is TRBJ2-3; 8 bases map to TRBD2. The CDR3 has 14 amino acids. CDR1 and CDR2 (germline): SEHNR, FQNEAQ (reference sequence). The V segment lost 5 bases and the J segment 2 bases; nucleotides outside the gene matches: 3. The CDR3 loop reads CASSLSGNTDTQYF. In DNA, the CDR3 is TGTGCCAGCAGCCTTAGCGGGAACACAGATACGCAGTATTTT.

This clone has more than one count but fewer than ten. This sequence joins TRBV21-1 and TRBJ2-7; the table's TRBD1 call for D was not verified on the DNA. TRBV21-1 is a pseudogene segment. This CDR3 has 17 residues. The CDR3, as DNA: TGTGCCAGCAGCAACGGTTGGAACAGGGGGTCTTCCTACGAGCAGTACTTC. Its translation: CASSNGWNRGSSYEQYF.

This rearrangement joins TRBV7-9 to TRBJ2-3; 7 positions match TRBD1. This CDR3 is built from 15 residues. Germline-derived CDR1 and CDR2 are SEHNR and FQNEAQ (reference sequence). V was pared by 3 bases and J by 4 bases, with 7 bases of the junction left unmatched. CDR3 nucleotides: TGTGCCAGCAGCTTTATCGACAGGGTGGCAGATACGCAGTATTTT. Encoded protein: CASSFIDRVADTQYF.

This clone has a handful of counts. The chain recombines TRBV27 with TRBJ2-7; TRBD1 matches at 8 bases. With V trimmed by 6 bases and J by 1 base, 8 bases remained unmatched. The CDR3 has 15 residues. The germline V gene has CDR1 MNHEY and CDR2 SMNVEV (reference sequence). In DNA form, the CDR3 reads TGTGCCAGCAGCAGGCAGAGACAGGGGTCCTACGAGCAGTACTTC. It specifies CASSRQRQGSYEQYF.

Many counts were recorded for this clone. The CDR3 loop is CASSTGHFTDTQYF. The CDR3 region has the DNA TGTGCCAGCAGCACAGGACACTTCACAGATACGCAGTATTTT. The chain couples TRBV5-4 to TRBJ2-3; TRBD1 might be the D (5 bases). Germline assignment: CDR1 SGHNT and CDR2 YYREEE (reference sequence). Trimming cost V 4 bases and J 2 bases, with 11 bases left between them. The CDR3 is 14 residues long. The entire variable domain, with the rest obtained from reference TRBV5-4 and TRBJ2-3, is as follows: ETGVTQSPTHLIKTRGQQVTLRCSSQSGHNTVSWYQQALGQGPQFIFQYYREEENGRGNFPPRFSGLQFPNYSSELNVNALELDDSALYLCASSTGHFTDTQYFGPGTRLTVL.

The chain employs TRBV5-1 and TRBJ2-5; D possibly corresponds to TRBD1 (5 bases). V was clipped by 0 bases and J by 1 base, with 10 bases between them. Per the germline V gene, CDR1 is SGHRS and CDR2 is YFSETQ. This CDR3 region has 15 residues. The CDR3 DNA follows: TGCGCCAGCAGCTTGGCGGTGGGGCCCCAAGAGACCCAGTACTTC. It specifies CASSLAVGPQETQYF.

This clone has only a few counts. The chain is built from TRBV7-8 and TRBJ1-3; D call uncertain. Trimming stripped 3 bases from V and 2 bases from J, with 14 bases between. This CDR3 has 16 amino acids. Germline CDR1 is SGHVS and CDR2 is FQNEAQ. This CDR3 is CASSFFRGSTGNTIYF. The CDR3 region has the DNA TGTGCCAGCAGCTTTTTCAGAGGGAGTACTGGAAACACCATATATTTT.